This passage covers 18 T cell receptor beta chains from one sample sequenced in a study of shared clonotypes between healthy human individuals. Profiled with immunoSEQ multiplex PCR; TCRdb holds only in-frame clones, not every one. The sample lists about 490,000 clones; 81% were seen once. Sequenced: PBMCs. These receptors were collected from a middle-aged woman in good health. Some clones in this sample may be carry-over from other donors' samples.

This rearrangement joins TRBV10-3 to TRBJ2-1; TRBD1 matches at 11 bases. V shed 3 bases, J shed 7 bases, and the junction held 8 bases outside the gene matches. The CDR3 length is 16 residues. In germline, CDR1 is ENHRY, CDR2 SYGVKD. The DNA for the CDR3 is TGTGCCATCAGTGATTGGGGGGACAGGGGGAGGAATGAGCAGTTCTTC. Its protein product is CAISDWGDRGRNEQFF.

In its sample, this clone was seen once. The chain uses TRBV5-8 and TRBJ1-1; D gene ambiguous. Trimming shortened V by 0 bases and J by 4 bases, and 16 bases separated the two germline ends. The CDR3 contains 16 residues. Per the germline V gene, CDR1 is SGHTS and CDR2 is YDEGEE. CDR3 coding DNA: TGTGCCAGCAGCTTGGTTAGGGAATCGAGATCCACTGAAGCTTTCTTT. Translation gives CASSLVRESRSTEAFF.

The rearrangement links TRBV5-1 to TRBJ1-2, with 11 positions matching TRBD1. Germline V gene lookup returns CDR1 SGHRS and CDR2 YFSETQ. The CDR3 consists of 14 residues. J was trimmed by 13 bases and V by 4 bases; bases with no gene match: 12. In DNA, the CDR3 is TGCGCCAGCAGCGGACGGACAGGGGGCGAGTCATCCACCTTC. Protein: CASSGRTGGESSTF.

CDR3 protein: CASSFLGRPLGGSYGYTF. DNA for the CDR3: TGTGCCAGCAGTTTTCTGGGACGACCCCTCGGGGGGAGCTATGGCTACACCTTC. The chain is built from TRBV28 and TRBJ1-2; tentatively, D is TRBD1 (5 bases). V lost 3 bases and J lost 4, with 24 bases in between. Germline V gene lookup returns CDR1 MDHEN and CDR2 SYDVKM. The CDR3 spans 18 residues.

As regards this clone: A read error may be the cause here, since a much bigger clone is one base away. V and J are TRBV18 and TRBJ1-3, with a weak D call TRBD1 (5 bases). Looked up from germline, CDR1 is KGHSH and CDR2 is LQKENI. Trimming took off 1 base at V and 6 bases at J, with 13 bases between the two ends. This CDR3 has 15 amino acids. The CDR3 coding sequence is TGTGCCAGCTCACCACAAGGGACTTATGAAAACACCATATATTTT. It yields the protein CASSPQGTYENTIYF.

The genes are TRBV19 and TRBJ1-5; a weak D match, TRBD1 (6 bases). This CDR3 has 15 residues. Per germline, CDR1 LNHDA and CDR2 SQIVND (reference sequence). V was shortened by 5 bases and J by 1 base, with 12 bases between the two germline ends. DNA for the CDR3: TGTGCCAGTAGTTTACAGGGAAGGAGCAATCAGCCCCAGCATTTT. This codes for CASSLQGRSNQPQHF. Looking up the rest from reference TRBV19 and TRBJ1-5 gives the full variable domain: DGGITQSPKYLFRKEGQNVTLSCEQNLNHDAMYWYRQDPGQGLRLIYYSQIVNDFQKGDIAEGYSVSREKKESFPLTVTSAQKNPTAFYLCASSLQGRSNQPQHFGDGTRLSIL.

This clone was detected only once. A far larger clone is a single base away, which makes a read error likely. Different DNA sequences within this sample yield the same CDR3. The gene calls are TRBV7-3 and TRBJ1-1, with D perhaps TRBD1 (6 bases). Per germline, CDR1 SGHTA and CDR2 FQGTGA. This CDR3 is 10 amino acids long. As DNA, the CDR3 is TGCGCCCGCCACTCGGACAGAGCTTTCTTT. It is translated as CARHSDRAFF.

The V gene is TRBV4-2, the J gene TRBJ2-3, with a tentative D call TRBD1 (6 bases). Germline V gene sequence: CDR1 LGHNA, CDR2 YNFKEQ. Trimming removed 1 base from V and 0 bases from J, with 11 bases in between. The CDR3 has 16 amino acids. CDR3 sequence: CASSQGRQASTDTQYF. The CDR3, as DNA: TGTGCCAGCAGCCAAGGTAGACAGGCTAGCACAGATACGCAGTATTTT.

The chain has TRBV21-1 and TRBJ2-7; TRBD1 is the table's D call and was not checked against the DNA. TRBV21-1 is classified as a pseudogene. This CDR3 comprises 15 residues. The CDR3 is CASSKAPGQGYEQYF. As DNA, the CDR3 is TGTGCCAGCAGCAAGGCACCGGGACAGGGCTACGAGCAGTACTTC.

Here the CDR3 reads CATSRGSTRDTQYF. CDR3 nucleotides: TGTGCCACCAGCAGAGGATCGACCAGGGATACGCAGTATTTT. The chain employs TRBV15 and TRBJ2-3; D remains unclear. Germline V gene data show CDR1 as LNHNV and CDR2 as YYDKDF (reference sequence). V dropped 1 base and J dropped 6 bases, with 11 bases sitting between them. The CDR3 runs to 14 residues.

In the case of this clone: In the same sample, other DNA sequences code for this CDR3. The V gene is TRBV30, the J gene TRBJ2-5; TRBD1 matches at 8 bases. With 4 bases clipped from V and 5 bases from J, the junction kept 3 bases outside the gene matches. CDR3 length equals 12 residues. The V gene's germline CDR1 is GTSNPN and CDR2 SVGIG (reference sequence). The CDR3 DNA is TGTGCCTGGACAACAGGGGGGGAGACCCAGTACTTC. The encoded protein is CAWTTGGETQYF.

A word on this clone: A far larger clone is a single base away, which makes a read error likely. The rearrangement joins TRBV28 to TRBJ2-5; the D is unclear. Germline loops: CDR1 MDHEN, CDR2 SYDVKM. CDR3 length: 18 residues. CDR3 region: CASSSLSSPKGPEETKYF. CDR3 nucleotide sequence: TGTGCCAGCAGTTCCCTCTCCTCCCCCAAGGGTCCTGAAGAGACCAAGTACTTC.

The V gene is TRBV7-2, the J gene TRBJ1-4; D is ambiguous. Trimming pared 6 bases from V and 2 bases from J, leaving 13 bases between. Germline loops: CDR1 SGHTA, CDR2 FQGNSA. There are 15 residues in the CDR3. The DNA for the CDR3 is TGTGCCAGCAGAGTCACGGGGAATACTAATGAAAAACTGTTTTTT. It codes for CASRVTGNTNEKLFF.

This clone was seen ten or more times. The V gene is TRBV9, the J gene TRBJ2-7, with no clear D. Trimming cost V 3 bases and J 7 bases, with 17 bases left between them. Germline CDR1 SGDLS, CDR2 YYNGEE. The CDR3 runs 14 residues. CDR3 residues: CASSADPHGVEQYF. Written as DNA, the CDR3 is TGTGCCAGCAGCGCCGACCCCCATGGGGTGGAGCAGTACTTC.

V is TRBV30 and J is TRBJ1-1; 7 positions match TRBD1. Germline V CDR1 and CDR2: GTSNPN, SVGIG (reference sequence). This CDR3 is 14 amino acids long. The V gene end was trimmed by 3 bases and the J gene end by 2 bases; junction bases not matched to a gene: 6. The CDR3 protein is CAWRPKGANTEAFF. CDR3 DNA: TGTGCCTGGAGGCCCAAGGGGGCCAACACTGAAGCTTTCTTT.

This clone is a singleton in its sample. This chain links TRBV9 with TRBJ2-1; 8 bases agree with TRBD2. Germline CDR1 and CDR2: SGDLS and YYNGEE. V gave up 0 bases and J gave up 4 bases; unmatched junction bases: 6. This CDR3 has 16 amino acids. The CDR3 loop reads CASSVATVAGYNEQFF. CDR3 nucleotides: TGTGCCAGCAGCGTAGCTACGGTAGCGGGGTACAATGAGCAGTTCTTC.

This chain links TRBV6-6 with TRBJ1-5; D perhaps matches TRBD1 (6 bases). The CDR3 covers 13 residues. CDR1 is MNHNY, CDR2 SVGAGI, per germline (reference sequence). In DNA form, the CDR3 reads TGTGGATCACAGGGACATAGCAATCAGCCCCAGCATTTT. Translated, it gives CGSQGHSNQPQHF.

The CDR3 DNA follows: TGCGCCAGCAGCTTGGGACTAGCGGGCCCCTCCTACGAGCAGTACTTC. It yields the protein CASSLGLAGPSYEQYF. The gene calls are TRBV5-1 and TRBJ2-7, with 10 positions matching TRBD2. The junction had 3 bases not matched to a gene; V was cut back by 0 bases and J by 0 bases. CDR3 length: 16 amino acids. The germline gives CDR1 SGHRS, CDR2 YFSETQ.